This TCR beta chain was identified in a study of blood T cell repertoires in COVID-19. Across the study: In each case, the material was cDNA or gDNA derived from T cells, B-cell-depleted T cells, or PBMCs.

The assay was immunoSEQ multiplex PCR, and TCRdb's table has in-frame clones only and misses some. In the table there are 65,000 to 85,000 clones, 80% to 90% of which are singletons. The CDR3 is made up of 20 amino acids. J was trimmed by 8 bases and V by 6 bases; bases with no gene match: 22. Germline CDR1 is MNHNY and CDR2 is SVGAGI (reference sequence). Source material: peripheral blood. The receptor was derived from an older woman with acute or convalescent COVID-19. The chain combines TRBV6-6 with TRBJ2-1; 13 nucleotides line up with TRBD2. The CDR3 DNA is TGTGCCAGCAGCGCCCGCCGATTACAACTAGCGGGGGGGCAGGGGGATGAGCAGTTCTTC. Translating it yields CASSARRLQLAGGQGDEQFF.